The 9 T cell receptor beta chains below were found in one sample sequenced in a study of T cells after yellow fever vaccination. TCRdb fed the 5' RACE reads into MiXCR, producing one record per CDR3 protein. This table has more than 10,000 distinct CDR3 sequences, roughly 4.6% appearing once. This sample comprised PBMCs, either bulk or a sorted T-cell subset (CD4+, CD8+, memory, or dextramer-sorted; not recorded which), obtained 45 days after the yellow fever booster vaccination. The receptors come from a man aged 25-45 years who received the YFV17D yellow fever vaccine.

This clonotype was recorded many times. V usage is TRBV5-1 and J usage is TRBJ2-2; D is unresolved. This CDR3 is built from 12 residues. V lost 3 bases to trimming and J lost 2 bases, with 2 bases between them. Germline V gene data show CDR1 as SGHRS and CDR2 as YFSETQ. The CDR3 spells CASSYNTGELFF. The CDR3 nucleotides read TGCGCCAGCAGCTATAACACCGGGGAGCTGTTTTTT.

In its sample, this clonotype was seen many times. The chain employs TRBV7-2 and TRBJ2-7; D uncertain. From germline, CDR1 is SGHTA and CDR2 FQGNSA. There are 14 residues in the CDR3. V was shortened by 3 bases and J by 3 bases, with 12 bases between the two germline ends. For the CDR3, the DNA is TGTGCCAGCAGCTTGGGCCGATTCGGCTACGAGCAGTACTTC. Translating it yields CASSLGRFGYEQYF.

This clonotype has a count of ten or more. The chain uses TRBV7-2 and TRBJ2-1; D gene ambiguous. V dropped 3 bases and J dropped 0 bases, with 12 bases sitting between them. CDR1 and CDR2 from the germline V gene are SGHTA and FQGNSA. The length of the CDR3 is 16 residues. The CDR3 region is CASSFRRLNSYNEQFF. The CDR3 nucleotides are TGTGCCAGCAGCTTCCGGCGGCTTAACTCCTACAATGAGCAGTTCTTC.

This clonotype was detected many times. CDR3 in amino acids: CASSFRTGREQYF. In nucleotides, the CDR3 is TGTGCCAGCAGTTTCCGCACTGGGCGCGAGCAGTACTTC. The chain uses TRBV12-3 or TRBV12-4 and TRBJ2-7; no definite D call. The CDR3 is 13 residues long. V lost 3 bases to trimming and J lost 6 bases, with 12 bases between them.

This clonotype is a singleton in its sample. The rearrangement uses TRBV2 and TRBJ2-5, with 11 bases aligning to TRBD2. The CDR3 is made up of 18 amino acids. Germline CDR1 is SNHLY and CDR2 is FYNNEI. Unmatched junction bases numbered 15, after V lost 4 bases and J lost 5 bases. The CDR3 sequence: CASSARTSGPPRRETQYF. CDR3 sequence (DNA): TGTGCCAGCAGTGCCCGGACTAGCGGGCCTCCCCGGCGCGAGACCCAGTACTTC.

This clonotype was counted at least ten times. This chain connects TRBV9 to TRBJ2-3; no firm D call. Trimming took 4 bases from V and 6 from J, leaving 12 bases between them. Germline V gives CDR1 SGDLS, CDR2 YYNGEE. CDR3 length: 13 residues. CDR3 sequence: CASSRGYLDTQYF. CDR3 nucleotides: TGTGCCAGCAGCCGCGGCTATTTGGATACGCAGTATTTT.

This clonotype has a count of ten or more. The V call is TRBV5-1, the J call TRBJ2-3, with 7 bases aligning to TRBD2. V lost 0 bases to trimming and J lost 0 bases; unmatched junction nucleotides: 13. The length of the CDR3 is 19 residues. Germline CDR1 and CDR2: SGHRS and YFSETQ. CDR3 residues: CASSLATGTTGHSTDTQYF. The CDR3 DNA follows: TGCGCCAGCAGCTTGGCTACCGGGACTACCGGTCATAGCACAGATACGCAGTATTTT.

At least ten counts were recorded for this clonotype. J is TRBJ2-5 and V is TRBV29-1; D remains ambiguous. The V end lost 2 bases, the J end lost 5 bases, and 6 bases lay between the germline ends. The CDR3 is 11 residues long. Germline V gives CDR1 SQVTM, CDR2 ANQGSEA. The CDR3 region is CSVERLETQYF. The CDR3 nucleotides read TGCAGCGTTGAAAGGTTGGAGACCCAGTACTTC.

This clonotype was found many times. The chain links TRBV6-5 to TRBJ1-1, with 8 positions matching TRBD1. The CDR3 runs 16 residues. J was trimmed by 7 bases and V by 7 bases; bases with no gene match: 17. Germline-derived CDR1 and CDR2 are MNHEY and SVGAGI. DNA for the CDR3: TGTGCCAGCACCTTGGACAGGGTGGATGTACCGGATGAAGCTTTCTTT. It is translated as CASTLDRVDVPDEAFF.